The 30 T cell receptor beta chains below were found in one sample sequenced in a study of regulatory dendritic cells for organ transplantation (dated by TCRdb to 2017 to 2019). Sorted T cell subsets were CFSE-labeled and co-cultured for around five days with allogeneic regulatory or mature dendritic cells at a 1:10 DC:T ratio. No cognate antigen is known for these TCRs. The method was the immunoSEQ multiplex PCR assay. TCRdb stores this immuneACCESS table with in-frame sequences only. Part of the clones is absent; in the studies checked, under half of the shortfall reflects unresolved V genes, and no reason is known for the rest. The table for this sample lists around 8,000 clones; about 70% of them were counted only once. The top ten constitute over 3.5% of the sample. Input material: memory CD4+ T cells from blood cultured with dendritic cells. This sample's cell subset or site label indicates: CD45RO+ memory T cells. The receptors derive from a human donor in good health.

The J gene is TRBJ1-5, the V gene TRBV6-6; TRBD1 agrees at 7 bases. J gave up 5 bases and V 5 bases, and 6 bases lay outside the gene matches. Germline loops: CDR1 MNHNY, CDR2 SVGAGI (reference sequence). The CDR3 extends over 14 amino acids. The CDR3 bases are TGTGCCAGCAGTGACAGGGTCCCCCATCAGCCCCAGCATTTT. Translated, it gives CASSDRVPHQPQHF.

The rearrangement links TRBV6-5 to TRBJ2-7; possible D gene TRBD1, 7 bases. The CDR3 sequence is 14 residues long. Per the germline V gene, CDR1 is MNHEY and CDR2 is SVGAGI. V shed 6 bases and J shed 2 bases, with 14 bases lying between them. CDR3 loop: CASRGGTATYEQYF. As DNA, the CDR3 is TGTGCCAGCAGAGGGGGGACAGCTACCTACGAGCAGTACTTC.

J is TRBJ1-4 and V is TRBV4-1, with D unresolved. Germline V gene sequence: CDR1 MGHRA, CDR2 YSYEKL. This CDR3 is built from 13 residues. V was pared by 1 base and J by 10 bases, with 10 bases between. CDR3 nucleotides: TGCGCCAGCAGCCAAGTGAGCGTTGTAAAACTGTTTTTT. Amino acids: CASSQVSVVKLFF.

This chain links TRBV2 with TRBJ1-2; D possibly corresponds to TRBD1 (5 bases). This CDR3 contains 13 residues. Germline V gives CDR1 SNHLY, CDR2 FYNNEI. V was cut by 2 bases and J by 4 bases, with 8 bases left in between. For the CDR3, the DNA is TGTGCCAGCAGTGAAAAGACAGCCTATGGCTACACCTTC. Its protein is CASSEKTAYGYTF.

The V gene is TRBV18, the J gene TRBJ2-3, with 8 bases matching TRBD2. V was pared by 3 bases and J by 2 bases, with 7 bases of the junction left unmatched. The CDR3 sequence is 16 residues long. Germline V lookup: CDR1 KGHSH, CDR2 LQKENI. CDR3: CASSPWSGGVTDTQYF. CDR3 DNA: TGTGCCAGCTCACCTTGGAGCGGGGGAGTCACAGATACGCAGTATTTT.

This clone appeared a few times. The genes are TRBV19 and TRBJ1-2; TRBD1 agrees at 9 bases. Trimming cost V 5 bases and J 6 bases; bases outside gene matches: 7. CDR3 length: 14 residues. The germline V gene has CDR1 LNHDA and CDR2 SQIVND (reference sequence). CDR3 amino acids: CASSPRQGGNGYTF. CDR3 sequence (DNA): TGTGCCAGTAGTCCGCGACAGGGGGGGAATGGCTACACCTTC.

This chain connects TRBV9 to TRBJ2-7; the match to TRBD1 covers 12 bases. Germline values: CDR1 SGDLS, CDR2 YYNGEE. The CDR3 extends over 15 amino acids. V lost 4 bases to trimming and J lost 5 bases; unmatched junction nucleotides: 7. The CDR3: CASSTMGQGADEQYF. CDR3 coding DNA: TGTGCCAGCAGCACAATGGGACAGGGGGCCGACGAGCAGTACTTC.

The chain joins TRBV2 to TRBJ1-4; 9 nucleotides match TRBD1. V gave up 5 bases and J gave up 7 bases; unmatched junction bases: 5. The germline CDR1 and CDR2 sequences are SNHLY and FYNNEI. This CDR3 comprises 14 residues. The CDR3 DNA sequence: TGTGCCAGCAGTTTGGACAGGGGAAGTGAAAAACTGTTTTTT. This encodes CASSLDRGSEKLFF.

This clone appeared a few times. The V and J genes are TRBV27 and TRBJ2-1, with 12 bases that match TRBD2. V lost 2 bases, J lost 9 bases, and 8 bases stayed unmatched. Germline values: CDR1 MNHEY, CDR2 SMNVEV (reference sequence). The CDR3 runs 16 residues. Here the CDR3 DNA reads TGTGCCAGCAGTTTAGGGGCGGGACTAGCGGGTTCTGAGCAGTTCTTC. Residues: CASSLGAGLAGSEQFF.

V and J are TRBV6-6 and TRBJ2-7, with a possible D match to TRBD2 (6 bases). The CDR3 contains 14 residues. From germline, CDR1 is MNHNY and CDR2 SVGAGI (reference sequence). V lost 5 bases to trimming and J lost 0 bases, with 11 bases between them. CDR3 DNA: TGTGCCAGCAGTACTAGCACTTCCTCCTACGAGCAGTACTTC. Its protein product is CASSTSTSSYEQYF.

The V call is TRBV7-2, the J call TRBJ1-4; 8 nucleotides agree with TRBD1. CDR3 size: 14 residues. The J segment lost 6 bases and the V segment lost 7 bases, leaving 7 bases of the junction unmatched. The germline gives CDR1 SGHTA, CDR2 FQGNSA. The CDR3 DNA follows: TGTGCCAGCACCGTTAAACAGGGGGATGAAAAACTGTTTTTT. Translating it yields CASTVKQGDEKLFF.

The gene calls are TRBV29-1 and TRBJ1-2; 7 positions agree with TRBD1. This CDR3 is built from 13 residues. The V gene end was trimmed by 4 bases and the J gene end by 1 base; junction bases not matched to a gene: 3. The germline V gene encodes CDR1 SQVTM and CDR2 ANQGSEA. The CDR3 region is CSVGDSFNYGYTF. Here the CDR3 DNA reads TGCAGCGTTGGGGACAGTTTTAACTATGGCTACACCTTC.

The chain links TRBV2 to TRBJ2-1, with TRBD1 identical over 8 bases. Per the germline V gene, CDR1 is SNHLY and CDR2 is FYNNEI. The CDR3 has 14 residues. J gave up 15 bases and V 7 bases, and 17 bases lay outside the gene matches. The CDR3 sequence: CASTFSEDRVRRFF. CDR3 coding DNA: TGTGCCAGCACTTTCTCCGAGGACAGGGTCCGGCGGTTCTTC.

The V call is TRBV6-1, the J call TRBJ2-1; TRBD2 agrees at 12 bases. From germline, CDR1 is MNHNS and CDR2 SASEGT. V trimming: 0 bases; J trimming: 8 bases; junction bases outside the gene matches: 5. The CDR3 totals 16 residues. The CDR3 region has the DNA TGTGCCAGCAGTGAAGCCCTAGCGGGGGGGCTCTATGAGCAGTTCTTC. It translates to CASSEALAGGLYEQFF.

The CDR3, as DNA: TGTGCCAGCAGCGCCGGGGATCTATACGAGCAGTACTTC. Translated, it gives CASSAGDLYEQYF. The V and J genes are TRBV6-5 and TRBJ2-7; perhaps TRBD2 as D (5 bases). Germline V gives CDR1 MNHEY, CDR2 SVGAGI. This CDR3 region has 13 residues. V shed 6 bases and J shed 4 bases, with 13 bases lying between them.

The J gene is TRBJ1-5, the V gene TRBV6-5; D is uncertain. Germline loops: CDR1 MNHEY, CDR2 SVGAGI. V lost 6 bases and J lost 1, with 7 bases in between. CDR3 length: 13 residues. This CDR3 is CASSWQSNQPQHF. The CDR3, as DNA: TGTGCCAGCAGCTGGCAGAGCAATCAGCCCCAGCATTTT.

This clone was seen a handful of times. The chain combines TRBV5-1 with TRBJ1-1; no clear D. The CDR3 runs 13 residues. V dropped 7 bases and J dropped 0 bases, with 10 bases sitting between them. Germline assignment: CDR1 SGHRS and CDR2 YFSETQ. The CDR3 nucleotides read TGCGCCAGCCGAGCCAGGTTGAACACTGAAGCTTTCTTT. This encodes CASRARLNTEAFF.

This chain uses TRBV5-4 with TRBJ2-1, with 8 bases lining up with TRBD2. The CDR3 is made up of 16 amino acids. Germline assignment: CDR1 SGHNT and CDR2 YYREEE (reference sequence). V was pared by 5 bases and J by 9 bases, with 16 bases of the junction left unmatched. CDR3 loop: CASRPRGTSGGGEQFF. CDR3 DNA: TGTGCCAGCAGGCCTCGAGGAACCAGCGGGGGCGGTGAGCAGTTCTTC.

The chain joins TRBV5-5 to TRBJ2-7; D not resolved. The CDR3 consists of 15 residues. CDR1 and CDR2 from the germline V gene are SGHKS and YYEKEE (reference sequence). V lost 4 bases and J 0 bases, leaving 14 bases between the germline ends. The CDR3 loop is CASSQTVASSYEQYF. CDR3 bases: TGTGCCAGCAGCCAAACAGTCGCGAGCTCCTACGAGCAGTACTTC.

This clone was seen more than once but under ten times. This rearrangement joins TRBV4-2 to TRBJ1-3; the D gene is possibly TRBD1 (5 bases). The CDR3 is 14 residues long. Between the trimmed V and J ends, which lost 1 base and 3 bases, there was a span of 7 bases. Germline V lookup: CDR1 LGHNA, CDR2 YNFKEQ. CDR3 amino acids: CASSQAQGGNTIYF. In nucleotides, the CDR3 is TGTGCCAGCAGCCAAGCCCAGGGTGGAAACACCATATATTTT.

The chain carries TRBV11-3 and TRBJ1-2; 7 bases match TRBD1. The CDR3 length is 12 residues. The germline V gene encodes CDR1 SGHNT and CDR2 YENEEA. The junction had 5 bases not matched to a gene; V was cut back by 5 bases and J by 8 bases. CDR3 sequence (DNA): TGTGCCAGCAGCCCAGGGGGTAGCGGCTACACCTTC. Translating it yields CASSPGGSGYTF.

J is TRBJ1-1 and V is TRBV5-4; D perhaps matches TRBD1 (5 bases). The germline V gene encodes CDR1 SGHNT and CDR2 YYREEE (reference sequence). V lost 4 bases and J lost 5, with 18 bases in between. The CDR3 covers 15 residues. CDR3 coding DNA: TGTGCCAGCAGCCCTTCCCGGGCCCGGGGGACTGAAGCTTTCTTT. Its protein product is CASSPSRARGTEAFF.

The CDR3 reads CASSAGQSNEQYF. The DNA for the CDR3 is TGCGCCAGCAGCGCCGGACAGTCCAACGAGCAGTACTTC. The chain uses TRBV5-1 and TRBJ2-7; a weak D match, TRBD1 (6 bases). Germline V gives CDR1 SGHRS, CDR2 YFSETQ. CDR3 size: 13 residues. Trimming shortened V by 4 bases and J by 5 bases, and 13 bases separated the two germline ends. The whole variable domain, remainder taken from reference TRBV5-1 and TRBJ2-7, is KAGVTQTPRYLIKTRGQQVTLSCSPISGHRSVSWYQQTPGQGLQFLFEYFSETQRNKGNFPGRFSGRQFSNSRSEMNVSTLELGDSALYLCASSAGQSNEQYFGPGTRLTVT.

In this sample, this clone turned up a few times. The chain joins TRBV6-6 to TRBJ1-2, with TRBD1 matching over 8 bases. The CDR3 contains 15 residues. CDR1 and CDR2 (germline): MNHNY, SVGAGI (reference sequence). The ends lost 6 bases at V and 4 bases at J; junction bases unmatched: 10. This CDR3 is CASSRQGSSSYGYTF. The CDR3 DNA reads as TGTGCCAGCAGCCGACAGGGGAGCTCCTCCTATGGCTACACCTTC.

This chain links TRBV5-1 with TRBJ2-5, with D possibly being TRBD2 (6 bases). V lost 0 bases to trimming and J lost 5 bases, with 17 bases between them. This CDR3 has 16 residues. Per germline, CDR1 SGHRS and CDR2 YFSETQ. CDR3 coding DNA: TGCGCCAGCAGCTTGGATTCGGGGGACGGACGGGAGACCCAGTACTTC. Protein sequence: CASSLDSGDGRETQYF.

The gene calls are TRBV2 and TRBJ1-1; weak D call: TRBD1 (6 bases). There are 16 residues in the CDR3. Trimming removed 6 bases from V and 0 bases from J, with 17 bases in between. Germline V gives CDR1 SNHLY, CDR2 FYNNEI. CDR3 DNA sequence: TGTGCCAGCAGCGGAAGGGGGGGGGTTATGAACACTGAAGCTTTCTTT. The encoded protein is CASSGRGGVMNTEAFF.

V and J are TRBV6-5 and TRBJ2-7; D remains unclear. The germline V gene has CDR1 MNHEY and CDR2 SVGAGI. The V gene lost 2 bases and the J gene lost 0 bases, with 14 bases spanning the gap. This CDR3 spans 16 amino acids. The CDR3: CASSYNIRLFSYEQYF. CDR3 nucleotides: TGTGCCAGCAGTTACAATATTCGTCTGTTCTCCTACGAGCAGTACTTC.

This sequence joins TRBV5-1 and TRBJ2-1; a possible D gene is TRBD1 (6 bases). Germline CDR1 SGHRS, CDR2 YFSETQ. The CDR3 length is 14 residues. The ends were cut back, 6 bases at V and 6 bases at J, with 16 bases in the middle. The CDR3 DNA reads TGCGCCAGCAATCAAGGGACACCGGGCAATGAGCAGTTCTTC. It encodes CASNQGTPGNEQFF.

The V gene is TRBV7-9, the J gene TRBJ2-3; TRBD1 is a possible D gene (6 bases). The CDR3 has 14 amino acids. V lost 7 bases and J 1 base, leaving 12 bases between the germline ends. Germline CDR1 reads SEHNR; CDR2 reads FQNEAQ (reference sequence). The CDR3 DNA reads as TGTGCCAGCACCAGGACAGAAGGCACAGATACGCAGTATTTT. It yields the protein CASTRTEGTDTQYF.

The rearrangement joins TRBV2 to TRBJ1-2, with 10 bases matching TRBD1. This CDR3 comprises 15 residues. Germline V gene lookup returns CDR1 SNHLY and CDR2 FYNNEI. Losses at the gene ends were 1 base for V and 4 bases for J; bases not matched to a gene: 3. CDR3 in amino acids: CASSEGGQGIYGYTF. In nucleotides, the CDR3 is TGTGCCAGCAGTGAAGGGGGACAGGGGATCTATGGCTACACCTTC.